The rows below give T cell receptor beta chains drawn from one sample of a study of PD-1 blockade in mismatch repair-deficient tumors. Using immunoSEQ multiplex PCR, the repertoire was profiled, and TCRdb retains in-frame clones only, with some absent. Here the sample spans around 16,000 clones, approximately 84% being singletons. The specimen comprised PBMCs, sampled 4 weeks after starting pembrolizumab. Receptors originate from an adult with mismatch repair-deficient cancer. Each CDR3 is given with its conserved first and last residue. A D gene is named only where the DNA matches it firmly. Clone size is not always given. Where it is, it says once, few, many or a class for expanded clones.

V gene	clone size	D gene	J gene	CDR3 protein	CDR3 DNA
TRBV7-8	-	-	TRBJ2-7	CASSFSGWEQYF	TGTGCCAGCAGCTTCTCGGGGTGGGAGCAGTACTTC
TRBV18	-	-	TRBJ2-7	CASSLSYEQYF	TGTGCCAGCTCTCTATCCTACGAGCAGTACTTC
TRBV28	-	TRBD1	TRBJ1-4	CASSLTGPSTNEKLFF	TGTGCCAGCAGTCTGACAGGGCCCTCAACTAATGAAAAACTGTTTTTT
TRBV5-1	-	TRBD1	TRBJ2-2	CASSPTGTGAGELFF	TGCGCCAGCAGCCCTACCGGGACAGGGGCCGGGGAGCTGTTTTTT
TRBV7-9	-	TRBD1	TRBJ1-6	CASSLWDSGYNSPLHF	TGCGCCAGCAGCTTATGGGACAGTGGCTATAATTCACCCCTCCACTTT
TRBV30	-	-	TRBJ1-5	CAWSVERVPGNQPQHF	TGTGCCTGGAGTGTCGAGCGGGTTCCGGGCAATCAGCCCCAGCATTTT
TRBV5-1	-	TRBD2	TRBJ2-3	CASSLDGSGGTQYF	TGCGCCAGCAGCTTGGACGGGAGCGGGGGAACGCAGTATTTT
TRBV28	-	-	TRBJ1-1	CASSPLKTTTKAFF	TGTGCCAGCAGTCCCCTGAAAACTACCACTAAAGCTTTCTTT
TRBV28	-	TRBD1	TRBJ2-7	CASRQPGQASYEQYF	TGTGCCAGCAGGCAGCCGGGACAGGCTTCCTACGAGCAGTACTTC
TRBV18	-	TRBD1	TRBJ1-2	CASSLGQGARLGYTF	TGTGCCAGCTCACTGGGGCAGGGGGCGCGACTTGGCTACACCTTC
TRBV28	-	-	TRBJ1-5	CASSTTGYQPQHF	TGTGCCAGCAGTACCACAGGATATCAGCCCCAGCATTTT
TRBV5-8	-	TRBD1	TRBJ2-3	CATARDRGLVDTQYF	TGTGCCACCGCCAGGGACAGGGGGCTTGTGGATACGCAGTATTTT
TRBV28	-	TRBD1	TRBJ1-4	CASSETGTGNEKLFF	TGTGCCAGCAGTGAAACCGGGACAGGGAATGAAAAACTGTTTTTT
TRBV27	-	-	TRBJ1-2	CASSPTRVSYGYTF	TGTGCCAGCAGTCCCACGAGGGTTTCCTATGGCTACACCTTC
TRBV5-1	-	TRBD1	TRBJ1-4	CASSRDRGGGEKLFF	TGCGCCAGCAGTCGGGACAGGGGCGGGGGTGAAAAACTGTTTTTT
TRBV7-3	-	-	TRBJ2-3	CASSPLYTQYF	TGTGCCAGCAGCCCTCTATATACGCAGTATTTT
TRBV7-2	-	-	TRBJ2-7	CASSPKLGHSTYEQYF	TGTGCCAGCAGCCCAAAACTTGGACACTCGACCTACGAGCAGTACTTC
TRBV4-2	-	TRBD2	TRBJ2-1	CASSPPGTREQFF	TGTGCCAGCAGCCCCCCCGGGACTAGGGAGCAGTTCTTC
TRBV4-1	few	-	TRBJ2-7	CASSHETYYEQYF	TGCGCCAGCAGCCATGAGACATACTACGAGCAGTACTTC
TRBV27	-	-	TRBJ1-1	CASSLSGVGTEAFF	TGTGCCAGCAGTTTATCCGGGGTGGGCACTGAAGCTTTCTTT
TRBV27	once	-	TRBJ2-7	CASSLTQGYEQYF	TGTGCCAGCAGTCTGACCCAGGGCTACGAGCAGTACTTC
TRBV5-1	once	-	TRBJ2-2	CASSPTESTGELFF	TGCGCCAGCAGCCCGACAGAGAGCACCGGGGAGCTGTTTTTT
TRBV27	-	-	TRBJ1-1	CASSFRGAGTEAFF	TGTGCCAGCAGTTTTCGGGGGGCTGGCACTGAAGCTTTCTTT
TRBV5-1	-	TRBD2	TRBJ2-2	CASSLTSGINTGELFF	TGCGCCAGCAGCCTCACTAGCGGGATTAACACCGGGGAGCTGTTTTTT
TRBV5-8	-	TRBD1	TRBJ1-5	CASSHRYGDSQPQHF	TGTGCCAGCAGTCACCGGTATGGGGACAGTCAGCCCCAGCATTTT